Presented here are 25 T cell receptor beta chains from one specimen sequenced in a study of shared clonotypes between healthy human individuals. The method was immunoSEQ multiplex PCR; TCRdb's version includes in-frame clones alone and lacks a portion of them. This sample has some 1 million clones, with about 80% found just once. The sample consisted of memory CD4+ T cells sorted from blood. Described subset: CD45RA-negative fraction. The receptor source for this set is a man younger than 30 in good health.

This chain joins TRBV13 and TRBJ1-6; possible D gene TRBD1, 6 bases. Germline CDR1 reads PRHDT; CDR2 reads FYEKMQ (reference sequence). CDR3 length: 17 residues. Trimming removed 2 bases at V and 7 bases at J, with 18 bases between. CDR3 bases: TGTGCCAGCAGCTTACGAACAGGGAGTTCTGGGAATTCACCCCTCCACTTT. Amino acid sequence: CASSLRTGSSGNSPLHF.

About this clone: The same CDR3 is also encoded by other DNA sequences in this sample. The chain is built from TRBV5-6 and TRBJ2-5; possibly TRBD1 for D (6 bases). Germline V gene data show CDR1 as SGHDT and CDR2 as YYEEEE. The CDR3 spans 13 residues. Trimming took off 0 bases at V and 7 bases at J, with 10 bases between the two ends. CDR3 nucleotide sequence: TGTGCCAGCAGCTTGGACAGGGTAGGGACCCAGTACTTC. As protein: CASSLDRVGTQYF.

This chain joins TRBV11-2 and TRBJ2-7; TRBD2 might be the D (5 bases). CDR1 SGHAT and CDR2 FQNNGV come from the germline V gene. This CDR3 contains 14 residues. Trimming left V 6 bases short and J 5 bases short, with 17 bases between. The CDR3 DNA reads TGTGCCAGCAGTACCCCACGGGGAAGCGACGAGCAGTACTTC. Residues: CASSTPRGSDEQYF.

In this sample, this clone turned up once. The rearrangement uses TRBV6-6 and TRBJ2-1; the D gene is possibly TRBD1 (8 bases). Per the germline V gene, CDR1 is MNHNY and CDR2 is SVGAGI (reference sequence). This CDR3 has 14 amino acids. V was cut by 8 bases and J by 3 bases, with 14 bases left in between. The CDR3 sequence is CASRNRGGYNEQFF. The CDR3 bases are TGTGCCAGCCGGAACAGGGGGGGCTACAATGAGCAGTTCTTC.

The J gene is TRBJ2-1, the V gene TRBV7-9; D perhaps matches TRBD2 (6 bases). Trimming pared 2 bases from V and 3 bases from J, leaving 11 bases between. CDR3 length equals 15 residues. The germline CDR1 and CDR2 sequences are SEHNR and FQNEAQ (reference sequence). The DNA for the CDR3 is TGTGCCAGCAGCTTATTTGCGGGGCTCTACAATGAGCAGTTCTTC. The encoded protein is CASSLFAGLYNEQFF.

The chain has TRBV2 and TRBJ1-4, with D hard to call. The V and J ends lost 4 bases and 6 bases respectively, with 12 bases between them. This CDR3 comprises 14 residues. Germline V gene sequence: CDR1 SNHLY, CDR2 FYNNEI. CDR3 sequence reads: CASSGPLGDEKLFF. CDR3 bases: TGTGCCAGCAGTGGGCCGTTAGGTGATGAAAAACTGTTTTTT. Together with reference TRBV2 and TRBJ1-4, the CDR3 gives the full variable domain: EPEVTQTPSHQVTQMGQEVILRCVPISNHLYFYWYRQILGQKVEFLVSFYNNEISEKSEIFDDQFSVERPDGSNFTLKIRSTKLEDSAMYFCASSGPLGDEKLFFGSGTQLSVL.

This CDR3 reads CASSVRGEGRNEQFF. The CDR3, as DNA: TGTGCCAGCAGCGTCAGAGGGGAGGGCCGGAATGAGCAGTTCTTC. The V gene is TRBV9, the J gene TRBJ2-1, with TRBD2 matching 7 bases. The germline V gene has CDR1 SGDLS and CDR2 YYNGEE. This CDR3 comprises 15 residues. The V segment lost 2 bases and the J segment 7 bases; nucleotides outside the gene matches: 9.

The sample holds a few counts of this clone. This rearrangement joins TRBV29-1 to TRBJ2-3, with 8 bases fitting TRBD2. Germline V gives CDR1 SQVTM, CDR2 ANQGSEA. This CDR3 spans 15 amino acids. The V gene end was trimmed by 6 bases and the J gene end by 1 base; junction bases not matched to a gene: 9. Here the CDR3 DNA reads TGCAGCGTCACCGGGACTAGGGGTGGCACAGATACGCAGTATTTT. Residues: CSVTGTRGGTDTQYF.

This chain links TRBV7-3 with TRBJ2-3; no firm D call. The ends were cut back, 3 bases at V and 2 bases at J, with 12 bases in the middle. Germline lookup yields CDR1 SGHTA and CDR2 FQGTGA. The CDR3 loop spans 15 amino acids. The CDR3 reads CASSLDGGTTDTQYF. The CDR3 DNA follows: TGTGCCAGCAGCTTGGATGGCGGCACCACAGATACGCAGTATTTT.

V usage is TRBV6-1 and J usage is TRBJ1-2; the D is unclear. The ends were cut back, 0 bases at V and 1 base at J, with 9 bases in the middle. CDR3 length: 15 amino acids. Germline V gene lookup returns CDR1 MNHNS and CDR2 SASEGT. CDR3 nucleotides: TGTGCCAGCAGTGAAGCTGCCCCGATTAACTATGGCTACACCTTC. Translation gives CASSEAAPINYGYTF.

The V call is TRBV18, the J call TRBJ1-2; D is unresolved. V was trimmed by 4 bases and J by 4 bases, leaving 16 bases between them. The V gene's germline CDR1 is KGHSH and CDR2 LQKENI. This CDR3 has 15 residues. The CDR3 protein is CASSQGPTTFYGYTF. The CDR3 DNA follows: TGTGCCAGCTCACAAGGGCCAACGACTTTCTATGGCTACACCTTC.

This sequence joins TRBV2 and TRBJ2-2; D gene unclear. Trimming pared 0 bases from V and 5 bases from J, leaving 7 bases between. Germline lookup yields CDR1 SNHLY and CDR2 FYNNEI. This CDR3 is built from 14 residues. The CDR3 DNA reads TGTGCCAGCAGTGAAGCCGGGCATACCGGGGAGCTGTTTTTT. Translation: CASSEAGHTGELFF.

The genes are TRBV5-1 and TRBJ2-5, with D possibly TRBD1 on 5 matching bases. The CDR3 is 14 residues long. The V gene's germline CDR1 is SGHRS and CDR2 YFSETQ. V lost 4 bases and J lost 0, with 10 bases in between. The CDR3 loop is CASSQGVYQETQYF. As DNA, the CDR3 is TGCGCCAGCAGCCAAGGGGTTTACCAAGAGACCCAGTACTTC.

This chain links TRBV7-9 with TRBJ1-2; tentatively, D is TRBD1 (5 bases). This CDR3 is 13 amino acids long. Germline V gene sequence: CDR1 SEHNR, CDR2 FQNEAQ (reference sequence). With 6 bases removed from V and 6 bases from J, the gap between germline ends came to 14 bases. The CDR3 region is CASSFSGSDGYTF. The CDR3 DNA reads as TGTGCCAGCAGTTTTTCAGGGTCGGATGGCTACACCTTC. The full variable domain, completed using reference TRBV7-9 and TRBJ1-2, is DTGVSQNPRHKITKRGQNVTFRCDPISEHNRLYWYRQTLGQGPEFLTYFQNEAQLEKSRLLSDRFSAERPKGSFSTLEIQRTEQGDSAMYLCASSFSGSDGYTFGSGTRLTVV.

The chain couples TRBV10-1 to TRBJ1-1, with unresolved D. This CDR3 has 13 residues. V lost 2 bases, J lost 4 bases, and 8 bases lay in between. Germline lookup yields CDR1 WNHNN and CDR2 SYGVQD (reference sequence). DNA of the CDR3: TGCGCCAGCAGTGAGCAGAGATTCACTGAAGCTTTCTTT. It codes for CASSEQRFTEAFF.

This clone was seen once. The V gene is TRBV11-2, the J gene TRBJ2-5; D is tentatively TRBD1 or TRBD2 (5 bases each). Germline CDR1 is SGHAT and CDR2 is FQNNGV. The CDR3 has 13 residues. V lost 3 bases and J 3 bases, leaving 8 bases between the germline ends. The CDR3 region is CASSLGTKETQYF. The CDR3 bases are TGTGCCAGCAGCTTGGGGACCAAAGAGACCCAGTACTTC. Drawing the rest from reference TRBV11-2 and TRBJ2-5, the complete variable domain is EAGVAQSPRYKIIEKRQSVAFWCNPISGHATLYWYQQILGQGPKLLIQFQNNGVVDDSQLPKDRFSAERLKGVDSTLKIQPAKLEDSAVYLCASSLGTKETQYFGPGTRLLVL.

As to this clone: This specimen includes other DNA sequences encoding the same CDR3. This chain links TRBV5-1 with TRBJ2-1; D ambiguous. Germline lookup yields CDR1 SGHRS and CDR2 YFSETQ. V lost 0 bases, J lost 4 bases, and 11 bases lay in between. The CDR3 totals 15 residues. As DNA, the CDR3 is TGCGCCAGCAGCTTGGGAACCTCCGGGTACAATGAGCAGTTCTTC. Protein product: CASSLGTSGYNEQFF.

This clone occurred many times. The chain combines TRBV11-3 with TRBJ2-4, with a weak D call TRBD2 (6 bases). Germline V lookup: CDR1 SGHNT, CDR2 YENEEA. The V gene lost 3 bases and the J gene lost 7 bases, with 10 bases spanning the gap. The CDR3 length is 13 residues. The CDR3 reads CASSFERANIQYF. CDR3 nucleotide sequence: TGTGCCAGCAGCTTTGAGCGGGCCAACATTCAGTACTTC.

The V gene is TRBV5-1, the J gene TRBJ2-1; TRBD2 matches 8 bases. Germline V gene sequence: CDR1 SGHRS, CDR2 YFSETQ. CDR3 length equals 14 residues. V gave up 4 bases and J gave up 7 bases; unmatched junction bases: 7. CDR3 in amino acids: CASSPRLAKNEQFF. Written as DNA, the CDR3 is TGCGCCAGCAGCCCGAGACTAGCGAAGAATGAGCAGTTCTTC.

This sequence joins TRBV27 and TRBJ1-2; D might be TRBD1 (6 bases). The CDR3 length is 14 residues. V shed 5 bases and J shed 5 bases, with 15 bases lying between them. Germline CDR1 is MNHEY and CDR2 is SMNVEV (reference sequence). In nucleotides, the CDR3 is TGTGCCAGCAGTACCGGGACAAGGCATTATGGCTACACCTTC. This translates into CASSTGTRHYGYTF.

The chain recombines TRBV6-5 with TRBJ2-3; D could derive from TRBD1 or TRBD2 (6 bases each). V lost 10 bases and J 4 bases, leaving 18 bases between the germline ends. CDR3 size: 14 residues. CDR1 and CDR2 from the germline V gene are MNHEY and SVGAGI. CDR3 residues: CATREGGRSDTQYF. The CDR3 nucleotides read TGTGCCACCCGGGAAGGGGGGAGATCAGATACGCAGTATTTT.

The chain joins TRBV11-2 to TRBJ1-1; 8 bases align to TRBD1. Germline V gene lookup returns CDR1 SGHAT and CDR2 FQNNGV. The CDR3 runs 14 residues. The ends lost 5 bases at V and 4 bases at J; junction bases unmatched: 6. CDR3 nucleotides: TGTGCCAGCAGCGGACAGGGTGTGGGCACTGAAGCTTTCTTT. Translated: CASSGQGVGTEAFF.

The V gene is TRBV27, the J gene TRBJ1-4; D unclear. The CDR3 length is 14 residues. Germline CDR1 and CDR2: MNHEY and SMNVEV (reference sequence). The ends were cut back, 6 bases at V and 2 bases at J, with 10 bases in the middle. The CDR3 DNA reads as TGTGCCAGCAGCCCGAGAGGGACTAATGAAAAACTGTTTTTT. Its protein product is CASSPRGTNEKLFF.

The V call is TRBV10-3, the J call TRBJ2-3; TRBD1 or TRBD2 may be the D gene (6 bases each). V was clipped by 8 bases and J by 5 bases, with 14 bases between them. Germline V gives CDR1 ENHRY, CDR2 SYGVKD. The CDR3 sequence is 13 residues long. This chain's CDR3 is CAIRSGAVDTQYF. The DNA of the CDR3 is TGTGCCATCCGCTCGGGGGCTGTAGATACGCAGTATTTT.

The gene calls are TRBV28 and TRBJ1-5, with TRBD1 as a possible D gene (5 bases). The germline V and J ends were trimmed by 7 bases and 4 bases, with 5 bases remaining between them. Germline V gives CDR1 MDHEN, CDR2 SYDVKM. The CDR3 runs to 11 residues. The CDR3 spells CASKGNQPQHF. Written as DNA, the CDR3 is TGTGCCAGCAAGGGGAATCAGCCCCAGCATTTT. The full variable domain, rest sourced from reference TRBV28 and TRBJ1-5, is DVKVTQSSRYLVKRTGEKVFLECVQDMDHENMFWYRQDPGLGLRLIYFSYDVKMKEKGDIPEGYSVSREKKERFSLILESASTNQTSMYLCASKGNQPQHFGDGTRLSIL.